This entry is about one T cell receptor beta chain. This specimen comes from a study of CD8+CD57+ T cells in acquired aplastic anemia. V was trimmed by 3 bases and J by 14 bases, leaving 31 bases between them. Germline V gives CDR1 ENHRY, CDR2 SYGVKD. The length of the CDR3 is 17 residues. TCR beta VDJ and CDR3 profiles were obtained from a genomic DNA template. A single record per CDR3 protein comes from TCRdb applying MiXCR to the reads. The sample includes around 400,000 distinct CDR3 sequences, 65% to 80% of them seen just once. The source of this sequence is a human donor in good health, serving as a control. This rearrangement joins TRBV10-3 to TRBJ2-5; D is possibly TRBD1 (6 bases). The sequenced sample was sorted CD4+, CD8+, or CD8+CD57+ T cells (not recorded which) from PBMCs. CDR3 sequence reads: CAISDLESKQGITEHYF. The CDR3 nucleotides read TGTGCCATCAGTGACCTAGAGTCGAAACAGGGTATCACCGAGCATTACTTC.